This passage covers 20 T cell receptor beta chains from one sample sequenced in a study of cytomegalovirus exposure and HLA in healthy donors. The PCR ran on 60 Vbeta and 13 Jbeta primers. Generated by immunoSEQ multiplex PCR, the TCRdb table keeps only in-frame clones and is missing some. The table includes 100,000 to 150,000 clones, over 75% detected once. Material: PBMCs. The source is a middle-aged woman in good health and CMV-seropositive.

The chain is built from TRBV19 and TRBJ1-1, with D possibly being TRBD1 (5 bases). Germline V gene data show CDR1 as LNHDA and CDR2 as SQIVND (reference sequence). The V gene lost 0 bases and the J gene lost 5 bases, with 13 bases spanning the gap. This CDR3 has 15 amino acids. The CDR3 region is CASSIDHSGWTEAFF. CDR3 nucleotide sequence: TGTGCCAGTAGTATAGACCATTCAGGGTGGACTGAAGCTTTCTTT.

The chain combines TRBV27 with TRBJ2-1; 14 bases match TRBD2. Unmatched junction bases numbered 6, after V lost 2 bases and J lost 6 bases. The CDR3 consists of 17 residues. Germline V gene sequence: CDR1 MNHEY, CDR2 SMNVEV (reference sequence). The CDR3 sequence is CASSLTLGTSGSNEQFF. In DNA, the CDR3 is TGTGCCAGCAGTTTAACGCTGGGGACTAGCGGGAGCAATGAGCAGTTCTTC.

The chain joins TRBV5-4 to TRBJ2-7; 10 bases map to TRBD2. Germline lookup yields CDR1 SGHNT and CDR2 YYREEE (reference sequence). Unmatched junction bases numbered 3, after V lost 0 bases and J lost 3 bases. The CDR3 consists of 15 residues. As DNA, the CDR3 is TGTGCCAGCAGCTTGGAACTAGCGGGAAACTACGAGCAGTACTTC. Its translation is CASSLELAGNYEQYF.

This clone was detected a few times. V usage is TRBV28 and J usage is TRBJ1-1, with D uncertain. CDR3 size: 15 residues. The germline CDR1 and CDR2 sequences are MDHEN and SYDVKM. Trimming took off 5 bases at V and 2 bases at J, with 15 bases between the two ends. The CDR3 loop reads CASSHTSSPNTEAFF. In nucleotides, the CDR3 is TGTGCCAGCAGTCATACGTCAAGCCCTAACACTGAAGCTTTCTTT.

The chain carries TRBV30 and TRBJ2-2; D is possibly TRBD1 (5 bases). CDR1 is GTSNPN, CDR2 SVGIG, per germline (reference sequence). The CDR3 sequence is 14 residues long. Trimming cost V 0 bases and J 7 bases, with 12 bases left between them. Here the CDR3 reads CAWSVKGQGGELFF. The CDR3 coding sequence is TGTGCCTGGAGTGTAAAGGGGCAGGGCGGGGAGCTGTTTTTT.

V usage is TRBV7-6 and J usage is TRBJ1-1; tentative D call: TRBD1 (5 bases). Between the trimmed V and J ends, which lost 1 base and 5 bases, there was a span of 8 bases. The CDR3 is 13 amino acids. Per germline, CDR1 SGHVS and CDR2 FNYEAQ. CDR3: CASSLGGRTEAFF. CDR3 DNA: TGTGCCAGCAGCTTAGGGGGCAGAACTGAAGCTTTCTTT.

V is TRBV28 and J is TRBJ2-1, with 10 nucleotides matching TRBD2. Trimming removed 6 bases from V and 0 bases from J; junction bases left unmatched: 11. The CDR3 totals 18 residues. Germline-derived CDR1 and CDR2 are MDHEN and SYDVKM. CDR3 bases: TGTGCCAGCAGCCCCTCCCTAGCGGGGGTCAGCTCCTACAATGAGCAGTTCTTC. This codes for CASSPSLAGVSSYNEQFF.

V gene TRBV5-1 combines with J gene TRBJ2-5; D call uncertain. This CDR3 is 15 amino acids long. Germline CDR1 SGHRS, CDR2 YFSETQ. Trimming cost V 0 bases and J 2 bases, with 11 bases left between them. CDR3 bases: TGCGCCAGCAGCTTGGGAGGCGCCTTACAAGAGACCCAGTACTTC. This codes for CASSLGGALQETQYF.

J is TRBJ2-1 and V is TRBV7-8; 7 bases match TRBD1. This CDR3 has 20 residues. Unmatched junction bases numbered 19, after V lost 5 bases and J lost 0 bases. The germline V gene encodes CDR1 SGHVS and CDR2 FQNEAQ. The CDR3 DNA reads as TGTGCCAGCAGCCCTAGGGTATCGGACAGGTCCTCTTTCTCCTACAATGAGCAGTTCTTC. This gives the protein CASSPRVSDRSSFSYNEQFF.

The chain joins TRBV4-1 to TRBJ2-5; D perhaps matches TRBD1 (6 bases). Germline V gene lookup returns CDR1 MGHRA and CDR2 YSYEKL. Trimming took off 7 bases at V and 4 bases at J, with 7 bases between the two ends. The CDR3 is 11 residues long. The CDR3 DNA reads TGCGCCAGCAAGGACAGAGAGACCCAGTACTTC. Translating gives CASKDRETQYF.

This clone has just a few counts. This chain links TRBV6-1 with TRBJ2-5; no clear D. The CDR3 sequence is 12 residues long. CDR1 is MNHNS and CDR2 is SASEGT in the germline V gene. The germline V and J ends were trimmed by 3 bases and 5 bases, with 7 bases remaining between them. The CDR3 sequence: CASSDGRETQYF. The DNA for the CDR3 is TGTGCCAGCAGTGACGGTCGGGAGACCCAGTACTTC.

V gene TRBV4-1 combines with J gene TRBJ2-2; 9 nucleotides match TRBD2. After removal of 0 bases from V and 4 bases from J, the junction contained 3 bases not matched to a gene. The CDR3 has 16 residues. CDR1 and CDR2 from the germline V gene are MGHRA and YSYEKL. The CDR3 nucleotides read TGCGCCAGCAGCCAAGAGGCTAGCGGGATCACCGGGGAGCTGTTTTTT. Translated, it gives CASSQEASGITGELFF.

The genes are TRBV5-1 and TRBJ1-1; D ambiguous. The CDR3 runs to 14 residues. V dropped 3 bases and J dropped 0 bases, with 9 bases sitting between them. Germline CDR1 reads SGHRS; CDR2 reads YFSETQ. CDR3 in amino acids: CASSWLGMNTEAFF. The CDR3 region has the DNA TGCGCCAGCAGCTGGCTAGGAATGAACACTGAAGCTTTCTTT.

This chain links TRBV7-2 with TRBJ2-7; 7 positions agree with TRBD1. This CDR3 region has 15 residues. Germline CDR1 and CDR2: SGHTA and FQGNSA. Trimming removed 0 bases from V and 2 bases from J; junction bases left unmatched: 4. The CDR3 sequence: CASSLAPGTAYEQYF. The CDR3 bases are TGTGCCAGCAGCTTAGCCCCCGGGACAGCCTACGAGCAGTACTTC.

J is TRBJ1-5 and V is TRBV30; possible D gene TRBD1, 5 bases. V was cut by 0 bases and J by 11 bases, with 14 bases left in between. CDR1 and CDR2 from the germline V gene are GTSNPN and SVGIG (reference sequence). The CDR3 totals 13 residues. CDR3 sequence: CAWSVGGRGTQHF. The CDR3 DNA is TGTGCCTGGAGTGTTGGGGGACGCGGGACCCAGCATTTT.

This chain connects TRBV19 to TRBJ1-2; weak D call: TRBD1 (6 bases). CDR3 size: 14 residues. Germline values: CDR1 LNHDA, CDR2 SQIVND (reference sequence). With 7 bases removed from V and 2 bases from J, the gap between germline ends came to 14 bases. CDR3 protein: CASKRTGQNYGYTF. CDR3 DNA sequence: TGTGCCAGTAAGAGAACAGGACAGAACTATGGCTACACCTTC.

The chain employs TRBV30 and TRBJ2-7; D remains unclear. Germline CDR1 GTSNPN, CDR2 SVGIG (reference sequence). The CDR3 loop spans 11 amino acids. V was trimmed by 1 base and J by 4 bases, leaving 5 bases between them. CDR3 coding DNA: TGTGCCTGGAGTGAAGCTTACGAGCAGTACTTC. As protein: CAWSEAYEQYF.

This chain joins TRBV4-1 and TRBJ2-7; 13 positions match TRBD2. The germline gives CDR1 MGHRA, CDR2 YSYEKL. The V gene end was trimmed by 2 bases and the J gene end by 2 bases; junction bases not matched to a gene: 6. This CDR3 has 17 residues. The DNA of the CDR3 is TGCGCCAGCAGCCAACAAATCACTAGCGGGAGGGCCTACGAGCAGTACTTC. Protein: CASSQQITSGRAYEQYF.

The chain joins TRBV29-1 to TRBJ1-4, with TRBD1 matching over 7 bases. CDR1 SQVTM and CDR2 ANQGSEA come from the germline V gene. The CDR3 consists of 12 residues. Trimming cost V 4 bases and J 5 bases; bases outside gene matches: 1. Here the CDR3 DNA reads TGCAGCGTTGCGGACAGGAATGAAAAACTGTTTTTT. Translated: CSVADRNEKLFF.

The chain uses TRBV6-1 and TRBJ2-3; 7 positions agree with TRBD1. Germline-derived CDR1 and CDR2 are MNHNS and SASEGT. The junction had 6 bases not matched to a gene; V was cut back by 6 bases and J by 6 bases. The CDR3 consists of 13 residues. Here the CDR3 DNA reads TGTGCCAGCAGGTCCACAGGGGCCGATACGCAGTATTTT. This encodes CASRSTGADTQYF.